The 2 T cell receptor beta chains reported below all come from one sample, sequenced in a study of blood T cell repertoires in COVID-19 (dated by TCRdb to about 2020). Library preparation was by the immunoSEQ multiplex PCR assay. TCRdb retrieved this table from immuneACCESS and kept in-frame rearrangements only. Not all clones are present; in checked studies, unresolved V genes account for under half, and no reason is known for the remainder. For this sample the table gives roughly 250,000 clones, of which around 87% were detected only once. Roughly 1.7% of the sample goes to the ten largest clones. Sequenced input: PBMCs or T cells enriched from blood (not recorded which). These receptors were taken from a woman between 45 and 65 years old who had recovered from COVID-19.

This clone was detected only a few times. The V call is TRBV6-2 or TRBV6-3, the J call TRBJ1-1, with D hard to call. The V and J ends lost 6 bases and 5 bases respectively, with 10 bases between them. Germline CDR1 and CDR2: MNHEY and SVGEGT. The length of the CDR3 is 12 residues. The CDR3 region is CASSQFMTEAFF. The CDR3 bases are TGTGCCAGCAGCCAATTTATGACTGAAGCTTTCTTT.

The chain couples TRBV11-2 to TRBJ2-7; 13 nucleotides agree with TRBD2. Trimming took 7 bases from V and 2 from J; bases not matched to a gene: 5. Germline CDR1 SGHAT, CDR2 FQNNGV. The CDR3 covers 15 residues. CDR3 in amino acids: CASNLGLAGAYEQYF. The CDR3 region has the DNA TGTGCCAGCAACCTCGGACTAGCGGGAGCCTACGAGCAGTACTTC.